The T cell receptor (beta chain) under discussion was sequenced for a study of siplizumab effects on memory and regulatory T cells (dated by TCRdb to between 2018 and 2021). At the level of the whole study: The effect of the anti-CD2 antibody siplizumab on alloreactive T-cell subsets was examined in allogeneic mixed lymphocyte reactions constructed from human PBMCs. Study-wide conclusions, independent of this receptor: Whether proliferating Tregs from siplizumab cultures actually had suppressive function was not functionally confirmed. For roughly 75-95% of proliferating CD4+ or CD8+ clones, no naive or memory phenotype could be assigned. Siplizumab significantly lowered the cumulative frequency of alloreactive sequences that could be traced to unstimulated CD4+ memory T cells. In reactions with siplizumab, an average of approximately 69% of mappable alloreactive CD4+ clones were Treg-derived, compared with roughly 26% in control reactions. Because sequences below about 10^-5 frequency were poorly captured, only a minor fraction of alloreactive clones could be mapped to unstimulated subsets. Greater diversity appeared to be present in unstimulated naive T cells than in memory T cells, and a substantial contribution to the alloresponse seemed to be made by naive cells.

Library preparation was by the immunoSEQ multiplex PCR assay. Around 9.9 x 10^4 TCR templates per sample were assayed by the deep sequencing platform. Genomic DNA extracted from sorted T cells was used for TCRbeta CDR3 sequencing. Regarding the original processing steps: The R programming language was used for the clonal analysis of the TCRbeta CDR3 data. Unstimulated samples were compared with post-reaction CFSE-low samples to define alloreactive CD4+ and CD8+ clones. By matching sequences to the repertoires of sorted unstimulated Treg and non-Treg cells, each alloreactive CD4+ clone was assigned a regulatory or non-regulatory origin. Held by TCRdb, this immuneACCESS table contains in-frame sequences only and omits some clones. Under half of the omission traces to an unresolved V gene where checked; the cause of the rest is unknown. The DNA was the basis for D and trimming; V, J and clone size are from that table. The sample records approximately 50,000 clones, nearly 95% of which are singletons. The ten largest make up roughly 15% of the sample.

Comments on this clone: What this receptor recognizes is not known. No quality values exist for individual bases; no much larger clone is one base distant.

The CDR3 holds 12 amino acids from the cysteine to the phenylalanine. CDR3 DNA only is kept here, 36 bases in frame from base 1. Trimming at the junction amounts to 4 bases on V and 8 bases on J, and the germline ends lie 9 bases apart. In the germline V gene, CDR1 corresponds to MGHRA and CDR2 to YSYEKL. Sorted unstimulated T cells and proliferating T cells recovered from mixed lymphocyte reactions were subjected to TCRbeta CDR3 sequencing. Fresh whole blood from 9 to 11 HLA-typed healthy donors was used to isolate PBMCs. The sequencing input was CD8+ T cells sorted from blood. This receptor was identified in a human donor in good health. Recombination connected TRBV4-1 to TRBJ2-1; the D gene remains uncertain. At the DNA level, the sequence is TGCGCCAGCAGCCTACCCCGGGATGAGCAGTTCTTC. Translated, this is CASSLPRDEQFF.